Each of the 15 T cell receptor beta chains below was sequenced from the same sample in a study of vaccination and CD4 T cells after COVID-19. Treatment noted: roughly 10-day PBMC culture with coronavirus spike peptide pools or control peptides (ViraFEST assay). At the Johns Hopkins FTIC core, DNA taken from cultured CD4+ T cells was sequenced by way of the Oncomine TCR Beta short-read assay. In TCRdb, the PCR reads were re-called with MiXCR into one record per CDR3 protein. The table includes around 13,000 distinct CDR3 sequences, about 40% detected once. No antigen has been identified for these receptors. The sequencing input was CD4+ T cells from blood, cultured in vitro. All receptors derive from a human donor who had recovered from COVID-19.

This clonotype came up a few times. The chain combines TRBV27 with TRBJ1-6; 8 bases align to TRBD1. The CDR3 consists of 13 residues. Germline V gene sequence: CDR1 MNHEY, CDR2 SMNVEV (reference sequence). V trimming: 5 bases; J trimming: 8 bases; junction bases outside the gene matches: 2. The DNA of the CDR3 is TGTGCCAGCAGTCAGGGGGCGTATTCACCCCTCCACTTT. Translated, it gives CASSQGAYSPLHF.

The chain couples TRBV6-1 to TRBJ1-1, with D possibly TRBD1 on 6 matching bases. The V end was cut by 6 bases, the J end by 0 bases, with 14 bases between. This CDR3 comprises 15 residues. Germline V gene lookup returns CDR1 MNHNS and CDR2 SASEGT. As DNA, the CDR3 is TGTGCCAGCAGGAGGGGGGGGAAACTGAACACTGAAGCTTTCTTT. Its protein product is CASRRGGKLNTEAFF.

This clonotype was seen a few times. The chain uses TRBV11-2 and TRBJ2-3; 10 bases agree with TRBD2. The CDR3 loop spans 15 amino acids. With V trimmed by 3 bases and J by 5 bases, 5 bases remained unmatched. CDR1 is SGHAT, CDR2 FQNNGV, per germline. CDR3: CASSFSGGAIDTQYF. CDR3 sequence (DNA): TGTGCCAGCAGCTTCAGCGGGGGGGCCATAGATACGCAGTATTTT. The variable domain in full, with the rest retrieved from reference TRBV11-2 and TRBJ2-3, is EAGVAQSPRYKIIEKRQSVAFWCNPISGHATLYWYQQILGQGPKLLIQFQNNGVVDDSQLPKDRFSAERLKGVDSTLKIQPAKLEDSAVYLCASSFSGGAIDTQYFGPGTRLTVL.

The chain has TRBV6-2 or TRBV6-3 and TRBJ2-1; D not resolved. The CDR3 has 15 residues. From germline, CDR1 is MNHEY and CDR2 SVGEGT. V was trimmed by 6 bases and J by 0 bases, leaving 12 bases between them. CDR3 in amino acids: CASSGFISSYNEQFF. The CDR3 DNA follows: TGTGCCAGCAGCGGATTTATAAGCTCCTACAATGAGCAGTTCTTC.

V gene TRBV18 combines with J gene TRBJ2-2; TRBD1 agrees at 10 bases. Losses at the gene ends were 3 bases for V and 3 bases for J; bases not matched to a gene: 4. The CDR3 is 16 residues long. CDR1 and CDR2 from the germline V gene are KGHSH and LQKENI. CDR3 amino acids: CASSPGTGVDTGELFF. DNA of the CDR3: TGTGCCAGCTCACCGGGGACAGGGGTCGACACCGGGGAGCTGTTTTTT.

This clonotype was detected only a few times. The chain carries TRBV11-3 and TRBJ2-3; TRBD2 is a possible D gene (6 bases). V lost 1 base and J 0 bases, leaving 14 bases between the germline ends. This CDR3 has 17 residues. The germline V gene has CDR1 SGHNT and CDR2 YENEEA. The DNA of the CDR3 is TGTGCCAGCAGCTTAGGTAGCGGAGCAGTTAGCACAGATACGCAGTATTTT. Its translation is CASSLGSGAVSTDTQYF.

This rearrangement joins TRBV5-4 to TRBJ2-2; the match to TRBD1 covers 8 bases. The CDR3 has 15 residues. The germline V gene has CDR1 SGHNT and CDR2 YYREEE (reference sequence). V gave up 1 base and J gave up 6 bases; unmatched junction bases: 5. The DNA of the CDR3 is TGTGCCAGCAGCTTGAGGCAGGGGGCAGCCGGGGAGCTGTTTTTT. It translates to CASSLRQGAAGELFF.

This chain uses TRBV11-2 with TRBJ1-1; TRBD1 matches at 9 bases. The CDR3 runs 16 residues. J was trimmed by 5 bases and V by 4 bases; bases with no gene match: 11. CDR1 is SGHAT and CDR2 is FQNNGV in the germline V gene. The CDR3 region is CASSSIQGARGTEAFF. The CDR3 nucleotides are TGTGCCAGCAGCTCGATACAGGGGGCGCGTGGGACTGAAGCTTTCTTT.

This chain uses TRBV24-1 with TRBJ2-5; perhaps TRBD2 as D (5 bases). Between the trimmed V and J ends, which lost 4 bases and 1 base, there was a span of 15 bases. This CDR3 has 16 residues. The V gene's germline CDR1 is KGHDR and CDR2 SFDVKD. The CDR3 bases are TGTGCCACCAGTGACTCCGGGGAAGATTCCCAAGAGACCCAGTACTTC. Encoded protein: CATSDSGEDSQETQYF.

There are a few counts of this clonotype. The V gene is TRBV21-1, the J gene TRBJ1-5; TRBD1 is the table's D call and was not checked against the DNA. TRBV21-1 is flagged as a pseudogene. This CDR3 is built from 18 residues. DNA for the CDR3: TGTGCCAGCAGCAGCGATACCGACAGGGGAGAGGACAATCAGCCCCAGCATTTT. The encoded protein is CASSSDTDRGEDNQPQHF.

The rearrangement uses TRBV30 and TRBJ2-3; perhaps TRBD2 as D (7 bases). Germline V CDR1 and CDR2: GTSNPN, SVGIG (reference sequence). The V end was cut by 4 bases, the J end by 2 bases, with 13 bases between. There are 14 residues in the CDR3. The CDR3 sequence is CAWNRGAPTDTQYF. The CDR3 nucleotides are TGTGCCTGGAACCGGGGGGCTCCCACAGATACGCAGTATTTT.

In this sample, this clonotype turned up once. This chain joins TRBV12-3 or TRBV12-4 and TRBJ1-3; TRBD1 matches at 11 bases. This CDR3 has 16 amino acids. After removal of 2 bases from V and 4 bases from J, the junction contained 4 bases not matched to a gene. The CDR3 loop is CASSLMGTGGGNTIYF. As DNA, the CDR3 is TGTGCCAGCAGTTTAATGGGGACAGGGGGAGGAAACACCATATATTTT.

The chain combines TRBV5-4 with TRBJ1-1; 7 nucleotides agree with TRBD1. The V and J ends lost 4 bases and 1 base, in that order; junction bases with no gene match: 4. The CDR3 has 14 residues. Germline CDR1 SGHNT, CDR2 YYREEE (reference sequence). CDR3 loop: CASSRRDRNTEAFF. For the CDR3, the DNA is TGTGCCAGCAGCCGCCGGGACAGGAACACTGAAGCTTTCTTT.

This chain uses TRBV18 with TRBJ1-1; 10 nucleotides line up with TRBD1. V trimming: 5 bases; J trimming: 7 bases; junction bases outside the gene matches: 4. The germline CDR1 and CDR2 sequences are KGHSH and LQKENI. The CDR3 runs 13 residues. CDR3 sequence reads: CASSDRGRGEAFF. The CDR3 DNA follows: TGTGCCAGCTCAGACAGGGGGCGAGGTGAAGCTTTCTTT.

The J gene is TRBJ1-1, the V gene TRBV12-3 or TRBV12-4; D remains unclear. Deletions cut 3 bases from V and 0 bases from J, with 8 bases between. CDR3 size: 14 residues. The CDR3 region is CASSFGNLNTEAFF. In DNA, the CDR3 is TGTGCCAGCAGTTTCGGGAACTTGAACACTGAAGCTTTCTTT.